Listed below are T cell receptor beta chains from one sample, sequenced in a study of blood T cell repertoires in COVID-19. Profiled with immunoSEQ multiplex PCR; TCRdb holds only in-frame clones, not every one. The data show some 220,000 clones, about nine tenths seen once. Sequences were obtained from peripheral blood. These receptors were taken from a man in his thirties or forties with COVID-19, enrolled during active disease. The conserved cysteine and the conserved F or W are not part of the CDR3 here.

ASSQYRDRGTEAF | 13 | TRBJ1-1 | TRBV7-9
ASSQDPLLTGGRNQPQH | 17 | TRBJ1-5 | TRBV4-1
ASSQGSRVGKNIQY | 14 | TRBJ2-4 | TRBV4-1
ASSFLNTGELF | 11 | TRBJ2-2 | TRBV3-1/TRBV3-2
ASSQAPSSYNEQF | 13 | TRBJ2-1 | TRBV4-1
ASRAQGLKAF | 10 | TRBJ1-1 | TRBV28
ASRKQGASHQPQH | 13 | TRBJ1-5 | TRBV28
ASSYRDLYNSPLH | 13 | TRBJ1-6 | TRBV5-5
ASIQGPSNQPQH | 12 | TRBJ1-5 | TRBV6-6
ASSLSPGQGGNTIY | 14 | TRBJ1-3 | TRBV4-1
ASKGEGQNSNQPQH | 14 | TRBJ1-5 | TRBV6-6
ASSKYGGDAF | 10 | TRBJ1-1 | TRBV19
ASSQVSGGAPDTQY | 14 | TRBJ2-3 | TRBV4-2
ASSSYKAGGHSPLH | 14 | TRBJ1-6 | TRBV18
ASSTQGAGNTIY | 12 | TRBJ1-3 | TRBV5-5
ASSLGGDTEAF | 11 | TRBJ1-1 | TRBV12-3/TRBV12-4
ASSGNSNEKLF | 11 | TRBJ1-4 | TRBV5-1
ASSYTGADTEAF | 12 | TRBJ1-1 | TRBV6-5
AWRNTGDTEAF | 11 | TRBJ1-1 | TRBV30
ASSEAGTGETDTQY | 14 | TRBJ2-3 | TRBV25-1
ASSPGLQWETQY | 12 | TRBJ2-5 | TRBV19
ASSLVYGTGRNEQF | 14 | TRBJ2-1 | TRBV11-3
ASSAGQGGYEQY | 12 | TRBJ2-7 | TRBV11-2
ASSESGDQPQH | 11 | TRBJ1-5 | TRBV2
ASSLGVARNEQF | 12 | TRBJ2-1 | TRBV7-9
ASSETTDGGEQY | 12 | TRBJ2-7 | TRBV3-1/TRBV3-2
ASSLGGGQYNEQF | 13 | TRBJ2-1 | TRBV11-3
ASSTQGIDNSPLH | 13 | TRBJ1-6 | TRBV6-5
ASSVEVGGKSYEQY | 14 | TRBJ2-7 | TRBV9
ASSGTSGGAPDTQY | 14 | TRBJ2-3 | TRBV9
ASSLPPGTGSGELF | 14 | TRBJ2-2 | TRBV5-4
ASSPGTGSGGHNEQF | 15 | TRBJ2-1 | TRBV7-7
ASSLSGSYEQY | 11 | TRBJ2-7 | TRBV13
ASSLASASGGLLAKNIQY | 18 | TRBJ2-4 | TRBV7-2
ASSGRVSNTEAF | 12 | TRBJ1-1 | TRBV7-9
ASSTPGGNSNQPQH | 14 | TRBJ1-5 | TRBV2
ASSTEEGNTIY | 11 | TRBJ1-3 | TRBV7-6
ASSPDRDATNEKLF | 14 | TRBJ1-4 | TRBV5-1
ATSFTPGQGPLSNQPQH | 17 | TRBJ1-5 | TRBV15
ASSLDDRVEYGYT | 13 | TRBJ1-2 | TRBV9
ASSQGGTGGIPFNQPQH | 17 | TRBJ1-5 | TRBV4-1
ASSEIGNRGGYT | 12 | TRBJ1-2 | TRBV25-1
ASSQGSYGGYT | 11 | TRBJ1-2 | TRBV4-1
ASSHGRDRLDNEQF | 14 | TRBJ2-1 | TRBV4-2
ASSLYTGGPDEQF | 13 | TRBJ2-1 | TRBV5-4
ARSFYHVRAQH | 11 | TRBJ1-5 | TRBV5-3
ASSVGTVGEKLF | 12 | TRBJ1-4 | TRBV7-9
ASTHTGDNQPQH | 12 | TRBJ1-5 | TRBV19
ASSLLAGPAPSEQY | 14 | TRBJ2-7 | TRBV7-9
ATSRAPGEAF | 10 | TRBJ1-1 | TRBV15
ASGRDKEYSPLH | 12 | TRBJ1-6 | TRBV10-1
ASSPRDRGPSGANVLT | 16 | TRBJ2-6 | TRBV9
ASSLSSGGTTGELF | 14 | TRBJ2-2 | TRBV11-3
ASTNQEGLYSNQPQH | 15 | TRBJ1-5 | TRBV19
ASSLGHLSPELF | 12 | TRBJ2-2 | TRBV7-9
ASSQEQVEETQY | 12 | TRBJ2-5 | TRBV4-1
ASSLETVGQETQY | 13 | TRBJ2-5 | TRBV5-1
ASRDRGGTEAF | 11 | TRBJ1-1 | TRBV28